This entry describes one T cell receptor beta chain. The data originate from a study of control samples from healthy donors and cancer patients. TCRdb keeps only in-frame clones here, not all; method: immunoSEQ multiplex PCR. The data show around 250,000 clones, with about 80% seen just once and 10% to 15% held by the top ten. V shed 2 bases, J shed 7 bases, and the junction held 4 bases outside the gene matches. This CDR3 has 14 amino acids. CDR1 is LGHDT, CDR2 YNNKEL, per germline (reference sequence). This TCR derives from a woman aged 60 to 75 with lung cancer. The chain carries TRBV3-1 (or the pseudogene TRBV3-2) and TRBJ1-2; TRBD1 agrees at 10 bases. Sample: PBMCs. The CDR3 DNA reads TGTGCCAGCAGCCAATTCGGGACAGGGGTTGGCTACACCTTC. Residues: CASSQFGTGVGYTF.